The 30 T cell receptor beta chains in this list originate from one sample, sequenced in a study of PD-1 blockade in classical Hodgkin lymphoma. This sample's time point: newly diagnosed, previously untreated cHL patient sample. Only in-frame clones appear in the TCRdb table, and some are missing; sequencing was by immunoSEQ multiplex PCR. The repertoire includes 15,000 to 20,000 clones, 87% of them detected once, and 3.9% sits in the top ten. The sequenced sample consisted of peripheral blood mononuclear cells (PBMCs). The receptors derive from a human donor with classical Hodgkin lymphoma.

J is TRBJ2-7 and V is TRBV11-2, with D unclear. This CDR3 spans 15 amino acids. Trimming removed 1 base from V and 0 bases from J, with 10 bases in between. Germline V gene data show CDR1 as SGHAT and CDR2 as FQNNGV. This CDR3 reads CASSLVTMASYEQYF. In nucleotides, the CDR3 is TGTGCCAGCAGCTTAGTGACAATGGCCTCCTACGAGCAGTACTTC.

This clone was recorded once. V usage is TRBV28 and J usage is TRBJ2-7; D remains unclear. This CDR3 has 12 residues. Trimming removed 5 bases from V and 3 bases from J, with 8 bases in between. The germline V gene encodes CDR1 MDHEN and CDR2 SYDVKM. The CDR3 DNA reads TGTGCCAGCAGTCGGCAGGACTACGAGCAGTACTTC. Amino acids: CASSRQDYEQYF.

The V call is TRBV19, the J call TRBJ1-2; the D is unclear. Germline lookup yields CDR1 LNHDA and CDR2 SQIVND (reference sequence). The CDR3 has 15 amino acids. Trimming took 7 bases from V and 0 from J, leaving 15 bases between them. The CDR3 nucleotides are TGTGCCAGTAATCAGCCCGGCGAAGCTAACTATGGCTACACCTTC. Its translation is CASNQPGEANYGYTF.

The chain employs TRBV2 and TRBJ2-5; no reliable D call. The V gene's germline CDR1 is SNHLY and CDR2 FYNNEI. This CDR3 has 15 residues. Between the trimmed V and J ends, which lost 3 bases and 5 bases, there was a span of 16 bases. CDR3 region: CASSDQGFTPETQYF. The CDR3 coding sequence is TGTGCCAGCAGTGATCAAGGCTTTACCCCGGAGACCCAGTACTTC.

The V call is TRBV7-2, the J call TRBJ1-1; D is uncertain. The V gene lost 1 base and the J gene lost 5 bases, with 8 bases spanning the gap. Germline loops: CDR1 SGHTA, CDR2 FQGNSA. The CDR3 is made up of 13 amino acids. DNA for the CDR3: TGTGCCAGCAGCTTAGGTCGCCCAACTGAAGCTTTCTTT. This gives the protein CASSLGRPTEAFF.

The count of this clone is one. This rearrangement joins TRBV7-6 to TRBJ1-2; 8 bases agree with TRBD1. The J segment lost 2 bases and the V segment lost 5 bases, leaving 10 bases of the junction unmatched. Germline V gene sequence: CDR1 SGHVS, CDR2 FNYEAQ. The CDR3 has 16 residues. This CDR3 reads CASSPGTGPINYGYTF. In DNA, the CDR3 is TGTGCCAGCAGCCCCGGGACAGGCCCCATAAACTATGGCTACACCTTC.

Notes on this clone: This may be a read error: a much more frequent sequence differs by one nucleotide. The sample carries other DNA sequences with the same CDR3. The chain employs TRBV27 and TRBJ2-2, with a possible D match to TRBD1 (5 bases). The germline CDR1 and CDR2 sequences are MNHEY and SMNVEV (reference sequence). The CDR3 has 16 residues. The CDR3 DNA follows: TGTGCCAGTAGTTTTTTTGGGCAGGGTGGTACCGGGGAGCTGTTTTTT. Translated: CASSFFGQGGTGELFF.

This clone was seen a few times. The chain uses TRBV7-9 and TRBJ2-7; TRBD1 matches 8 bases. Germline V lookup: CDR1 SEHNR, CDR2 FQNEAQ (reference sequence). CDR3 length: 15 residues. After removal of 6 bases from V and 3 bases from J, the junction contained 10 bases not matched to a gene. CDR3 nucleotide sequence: TGTGCCAGCAGTCAACCTGGACAGGGTGTCTACGAGCAGTACTTC. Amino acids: CASSQPGQGVYEQYF.

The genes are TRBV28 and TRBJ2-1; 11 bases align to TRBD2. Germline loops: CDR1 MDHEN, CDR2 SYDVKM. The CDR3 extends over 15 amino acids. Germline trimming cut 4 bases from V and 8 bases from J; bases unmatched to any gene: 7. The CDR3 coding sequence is TGTGCCAGCAGTTCACCTAGCGGGAGGCGATATGAGCAGTTCTTC. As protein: CASSSPSGRRYEQFF. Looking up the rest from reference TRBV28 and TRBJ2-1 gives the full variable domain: DVKVTQSSRYLVKRTGEKVFLECVQDMDHENMFWYRQDPGLGLRLIYFSYDVKMKEKGDIPEGYSVSREKKERFSLILESASTNQTSMYLCASSSPSGRRYEQFFGPGTRLTVL.

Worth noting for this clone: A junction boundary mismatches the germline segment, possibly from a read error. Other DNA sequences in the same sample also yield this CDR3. Here the CDR3 DNA reads TGTGCCAGCAGCTACTCGATCGTCTCTTATGGCTACACCTTC. Protein: CASSYSIVSYGYTF. The chain has TRBV6-5 and TRBJ1-2, with D hard to call. CDR3 length: 14 residues. Germline loops: CDR1 MNHEY, CDR2 SVGAGI.

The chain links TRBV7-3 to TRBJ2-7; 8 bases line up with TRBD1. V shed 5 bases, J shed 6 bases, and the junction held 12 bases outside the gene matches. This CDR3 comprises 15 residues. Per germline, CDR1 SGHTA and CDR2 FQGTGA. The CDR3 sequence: CASSMTGAPSLEQYF. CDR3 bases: TGTGCCAGCAGCATGACAGGGGCCCCCTCCCTCGAGCAGTACTTC.

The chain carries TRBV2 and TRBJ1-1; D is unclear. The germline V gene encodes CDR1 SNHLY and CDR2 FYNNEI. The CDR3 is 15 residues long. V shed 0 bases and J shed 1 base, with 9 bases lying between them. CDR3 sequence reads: CASSEAAAPNTEAFF. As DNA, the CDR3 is TGTGCCAGCAGTGAAGCGGCAGCGCCGAACACTGAAGCTTTCTTT.

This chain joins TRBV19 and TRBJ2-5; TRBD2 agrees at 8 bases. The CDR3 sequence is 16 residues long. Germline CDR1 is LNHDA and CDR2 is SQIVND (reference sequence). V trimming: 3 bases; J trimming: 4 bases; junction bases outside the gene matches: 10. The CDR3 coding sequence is TGTGCCAGTAGTATCGGTCCAGCGGGAGTGGGAGAGACCCAGTACTTC. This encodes CASSIGPAGVGETQYF.

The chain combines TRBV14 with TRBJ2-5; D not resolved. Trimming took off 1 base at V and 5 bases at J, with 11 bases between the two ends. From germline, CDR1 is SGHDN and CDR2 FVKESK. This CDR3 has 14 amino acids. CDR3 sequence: CASSQAGRLETQYF. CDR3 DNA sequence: TGTGCCAGCAGCCAAGCGGGTAGACTGGAGACCCAGTACTTC.

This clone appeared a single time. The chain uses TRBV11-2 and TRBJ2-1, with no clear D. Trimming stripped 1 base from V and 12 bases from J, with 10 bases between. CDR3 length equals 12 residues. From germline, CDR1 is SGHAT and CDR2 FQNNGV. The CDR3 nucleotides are TGTGCCAGCAGCTTAGGCCCGCCTAGGCAGTTCTTC. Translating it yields CASSLGPPRQFF.

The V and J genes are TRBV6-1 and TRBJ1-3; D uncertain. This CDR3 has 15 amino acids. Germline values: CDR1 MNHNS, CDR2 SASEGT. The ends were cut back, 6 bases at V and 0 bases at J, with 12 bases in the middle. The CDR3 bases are TGTGCCAGCAGGCCGGACGGGAGCTCTGGAAACACCATATATTTT. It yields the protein CASRPDGSSGNTIYF.

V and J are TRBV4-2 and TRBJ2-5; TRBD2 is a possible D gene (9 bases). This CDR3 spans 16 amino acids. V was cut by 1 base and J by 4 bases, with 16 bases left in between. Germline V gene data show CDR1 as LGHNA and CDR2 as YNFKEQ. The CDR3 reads CASSQVSSGTGETQYF. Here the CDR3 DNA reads TGTGCCAGCAGCCAAGTCTCTAGCGGGACAGGAGAGACCCAGTACTTC.

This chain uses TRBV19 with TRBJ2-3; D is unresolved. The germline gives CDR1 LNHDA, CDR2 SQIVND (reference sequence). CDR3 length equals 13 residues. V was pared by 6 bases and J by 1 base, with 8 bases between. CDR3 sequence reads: CASRSVGTDTQYF. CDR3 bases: TGTGCCAGTAGGAGCGTGGGCACAGATACGCAGTATTTT.

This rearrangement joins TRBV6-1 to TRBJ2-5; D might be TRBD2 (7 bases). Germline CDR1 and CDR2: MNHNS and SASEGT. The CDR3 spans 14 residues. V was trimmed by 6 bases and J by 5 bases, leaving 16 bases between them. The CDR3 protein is CASSSRGGRETQYF. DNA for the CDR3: TGTGCCAGCAGCAGCAGGGGAGGGCGGGAGACCCAGTACTTC.

CDR3 amino acids: CASSEGRTNNQPQHF. CDR3 nucleotide sequence: TGTGCCAGCAGTGAGGGCAGGACTAACAATCAGCCCCAGCATTTT. This chain uses TRBV6-1 with TRBJ1-5, with D unclear. CDR3 length: 15 residues. Trimming took off 3 bases at V and 3 bases at J, with 12 bases between the two ends. CDR1 MNHNS and CDR2 SASEGT come from the germline V gene.

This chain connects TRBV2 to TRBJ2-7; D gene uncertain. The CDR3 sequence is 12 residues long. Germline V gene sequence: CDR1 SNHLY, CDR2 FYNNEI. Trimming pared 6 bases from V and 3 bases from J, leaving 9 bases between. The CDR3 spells CASSGTIYEQYF. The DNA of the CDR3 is TGTGCCAGCAGCGGTACTATCTACGAGCAGTACTTC.

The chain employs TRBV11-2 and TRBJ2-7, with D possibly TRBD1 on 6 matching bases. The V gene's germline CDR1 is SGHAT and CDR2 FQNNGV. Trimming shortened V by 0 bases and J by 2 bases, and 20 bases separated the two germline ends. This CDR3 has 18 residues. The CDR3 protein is CASSLDRGGTGAAYEQYF. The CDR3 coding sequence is TGTGCCAGCAGCTTAGATAGAGGGGGAACAGGTGCAGCCTACGAGCAGTACTTC.

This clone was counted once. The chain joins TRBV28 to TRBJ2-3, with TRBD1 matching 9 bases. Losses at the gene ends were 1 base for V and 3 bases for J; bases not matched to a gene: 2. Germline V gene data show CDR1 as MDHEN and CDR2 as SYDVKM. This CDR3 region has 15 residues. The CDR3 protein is CASSLYGTGTDTQYF. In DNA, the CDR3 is TGTGCCAGCAGTTTATACGGGACAGGGACAGATACGCAGTATTTT.

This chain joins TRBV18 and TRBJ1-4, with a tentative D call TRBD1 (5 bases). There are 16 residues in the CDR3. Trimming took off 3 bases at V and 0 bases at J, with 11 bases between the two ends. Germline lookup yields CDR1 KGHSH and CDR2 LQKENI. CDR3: CASSPGGPATNEKLFF. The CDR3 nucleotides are TGTGCCAGCTCACCGGGGGGACCTGCAACTAATGAAAAACTGTTTTTT.

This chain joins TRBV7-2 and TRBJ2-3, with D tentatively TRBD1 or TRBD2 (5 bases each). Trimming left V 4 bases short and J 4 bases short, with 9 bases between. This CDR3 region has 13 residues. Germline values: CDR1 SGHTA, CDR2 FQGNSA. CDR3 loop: CASSSSGPDTQYF. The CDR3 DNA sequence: TGTGCCAGCAGCTCCTCGGGGCCAGATACGCAGTATTTT. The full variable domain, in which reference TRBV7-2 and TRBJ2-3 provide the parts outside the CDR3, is GAGVSQSPSNKVTEKGKDVELRCDPISGHTALYWYRQSLGQGLEFLIYFQGNSAPDKSGLPSDRFSAERTGGSVSTLTIQRTQQEDSAVYLCASSSSGPDTQYFGPGTRLTVL.

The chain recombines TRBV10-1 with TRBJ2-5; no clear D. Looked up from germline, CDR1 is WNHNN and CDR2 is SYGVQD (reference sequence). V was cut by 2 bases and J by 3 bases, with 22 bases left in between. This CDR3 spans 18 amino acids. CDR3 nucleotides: TGCGCCAGCAGTGAGGGTGCGGACCACGGACCGATAGAAGAGACCCAGTACTTC. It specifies CASSEGADHGPIEETQYF.

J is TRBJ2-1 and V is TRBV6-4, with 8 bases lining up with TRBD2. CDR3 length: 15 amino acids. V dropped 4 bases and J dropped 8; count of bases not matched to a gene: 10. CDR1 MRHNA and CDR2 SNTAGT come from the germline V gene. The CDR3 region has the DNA TGTGCCAGCAGTGTCGAGGGAGCGGGAGTACATGAGCAGTTCTTC. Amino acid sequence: CASSVEGAGVHEQFF.

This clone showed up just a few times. The CDR3 DNA reads TGTGCCAGTAGCCTTACAGGGGTGCCGACTGAAGCTTTCTTT. It is translated as CASSLTGVPTEAFF. The chain recombines TRBV19 with TRBJ1-1; 7 nucleotides match TRBD1. This CDR3 is 14 amino acids long. Losses at the gene ends were 6 bases for V and 5 bases for J; bases not matched to a gene: 9. Germline-derived CDR1 and CDR2 are LNHDA and SQIVND (reference sequence).

CDR3: CSAASGNTIYF. The CDR3 DNA follows: TGCAGTGCCGCATCCGGGAACACCATATATTTT. The chain employs TRBV20-1 and TRBJ1-3; D is uncertain. The CDR3 spans 11 residues. V lost 6 bases and J 7 bases, leaving 10 bases between the germline ends. Germline V gives CDR1 DFQATT, CDR2 SNEGSKA (reference sequence).

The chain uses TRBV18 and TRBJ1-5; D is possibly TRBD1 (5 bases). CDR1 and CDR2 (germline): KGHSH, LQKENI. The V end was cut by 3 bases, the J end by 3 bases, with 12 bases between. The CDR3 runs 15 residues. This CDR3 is CASSPGAGFNQPQHF. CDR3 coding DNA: TGTGCCAGCTCACCCGGGGCAGGGTTCAATCAGCCCCAGCATTTT.